This TCR beta chain is drawn from a study of identical twins. TCRdb re-analysed the 5' RACE reads in MiXCR, keeping a single row per CDR3 protein. This sample has 200,000 to 250,000 distinct CDR3 sequences, with 6.5% found just once. This clonotype was observed a handful of times. Trimming cost V 5 bases and J 6 bases; bases outside gene matches: 12. In germline, CDR1 is SEHNR, CDR2 FQNEAQ (reference sequence). The CDR3 spans 16 residues. The same sample was also studied in work on T cells expressing NK-cell markers. That report notes: Dominant NKG2C+ clonotypes made up about 1.0-7.0% of CD8+ T cells in a handful of donors.

The rearrangement links TRBV7-9 to TRBJ2-2; 7 nucleotides align to TRBD1. This TCR came from a young woman in good health. The sequenced sample consisted of CD8+ T cells sorted from blood. The CDR3 reads CASSPPGGRYAGELFF. CDR3 bases: TGTGCCAGCAGCCCCCCAGGGGGTCGTTACGCCGGGGAGCTGTTTTTT.